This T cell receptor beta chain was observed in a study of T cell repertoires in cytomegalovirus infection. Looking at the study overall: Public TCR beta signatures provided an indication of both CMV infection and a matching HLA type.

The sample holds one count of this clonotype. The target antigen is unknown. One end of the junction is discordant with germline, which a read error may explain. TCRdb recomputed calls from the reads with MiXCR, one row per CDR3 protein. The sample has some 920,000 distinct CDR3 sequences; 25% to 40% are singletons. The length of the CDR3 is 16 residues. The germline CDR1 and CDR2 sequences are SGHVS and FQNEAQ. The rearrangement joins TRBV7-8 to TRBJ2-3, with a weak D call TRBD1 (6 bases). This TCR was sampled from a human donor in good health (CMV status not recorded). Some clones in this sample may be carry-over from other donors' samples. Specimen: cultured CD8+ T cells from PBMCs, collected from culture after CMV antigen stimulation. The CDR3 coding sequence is TGTGTCAGCAGCTTAGAAGTCAGGGGTGGCTCATATACGCAGTATTTT. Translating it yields CVSSLEVRGGSYTQYF. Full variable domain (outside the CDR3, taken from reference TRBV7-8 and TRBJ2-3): GAGVSQSPRYKVAKRGQDVALRCDPISGHVSLFWYQQALGQGPEFLTYFQNEAQLDKSGLPSDRFFAERPEGSVSTLKIQRTQQEDSAVYLCVSSLEVRGGSYTQYFGPGTRLTVL.